This entry features one TCR beta chain sequence. What it binds is not known. Unmatched junction bases numbered 8, after V lost 6 bases and J lost 3 bases. Germline CDR1 is ENHRY and CDR2 is SYGVKD. The CDR3 covers 15 residues. This record comes from a study of shared clonotypes between healthy human individuals. Study overall: Donor composition was two women and three men, aged 18 to 49. Study results and limitations: The generation probabilities recorded for non-shared clonotypes fell below those of clonotypes shared by all four donors. Despite large depth, rarefaction showed incomplete sorted-subset sequencing. There were few donors, and this limited the genetic and exposure-history diversity represented.

Terminally differentiated effector memory CD45RA+ cells were excluded by CCR7 positive selection of CD45RO-negative cells. Profiling relied on immunoSEQ multiplex PCR, and the TCRdb table lists in-frame clones only, not all of them. Altogether roughly 2.1 million clones are present, around 93% being singletons, with the ten largest covering around 1.7%. The sequenced sample consisted of naive CD8+ T cells from PBMCs. V gene TRBV10-3 combines with J gene TRBJ2-7; 10 bases are shared with TRBD2. The TCR was taken from a man aged 18 to 29 in good health. Some clones in this sample may be carry-over from other donors' samples. In DNA, the CDR3 is TGTGCCATCAGCCGCACTAGCGGGATCGGCTACGAGCAGTACTTC. It yields the protein CAISRTSGIGYEQYF.